The clone carrying this T cell receptor (beta chain) showed up just a few times. Its cognate antigen is unknown. This sample is part of a study of T cells in localized non-small cell lung cancer. Clones were read by immunoSEQ multiplex PCR, and TCRdb kept only the in-frame ones, dropping some. The data contain thousands of clones, roughly 34% of them singletons. The germline V and J ends were trimmed by 6 bases and 8 bases, with 16 bases remaining between them. The CDR3 length is 13 residues. Study results and caveats: Adjacent uninvolved lung tissue had the highest T cell clonality, exceeding tumor. Sequence data derive from only one tumor region, so heterogeneity remains possible. Across samples, adjacent lung featured a median roughly 50 of the top 100 tumor clones. Among blood samples, higher T cell density accompanied longer overall survival.

The sequencing here drew on lung tumor tissue, taken before any cancer treatment. The TCR sequence derives from a female donor aged 60 or older with stage II squamous cell lung carcinoma. J is TRBJ1-2 and V is TRBV6-7; D remains unclear. TRBV6-7 is labeled an ORF, and its function is uncertain. The CDR3 loop reads CASRDLGRGGYTF. CDR3 nucleotides: TGTGCCAGCAGGGACCTCGGGCGTGGAGGCTACACCTTC.